What follows are 4 T cell receptor beta chains derived from one specimen sequenced in a study of blood T cell repertoires in COVID-19. This table comes from immunoSEQ multiplex PCR, and its TCRdb copy is limited to in-frame clones, with some not included. The sample lists about 72,000 clones; approximately 89% were seen once. The material sequenced was peripheral blood. The receptor source for this set is a woman in her sixties or seventies with acute or convalescent COVID-19.

V gene TRBV29-1 combines with J gene TRBJ2-1; 8 positions agree with TRBD1. Trimming at V came to 3 bases and at J to 8 bases, leaving 15 bases not matched to a gene. This CDR3 has 16 residues. The V gene's germline CDR1 is SQVTM and CDR2 ANQGSEA. The CDR3 DNA follows: TGCAGCGTTGAGGGGGGCGGCCAGGGGGCGTACGATGAGCAGTTCTTC. Translation gives CSVEGGGQGAYDEQFF.

The CDR3 reads CASTSVYEQYF. As DNA, the CDR3 is TGTGCCAGCACCAGCGTCTACGAGCAGTACTTC. The genes are TRBV28 and TRBJ2-7, with D hard to call. With 7 bases removed from V and 3 bases from J, the gap between germline ends came to 7 bases. The CDR3 has 11 amino acids. CDR1 and CDR2 (germline): MDHEN, SYDVKM.

The CDR3 DNA is TGTGCCAGCAGACAGCTGGGACTGGAGTCGGGGGAGCAGTACTTC. Translating it yields CASRQLGLESGEQYF. The rearrangement links TRBV27 to TRBJ2-7, with D tentatively TRBD2 (6 bases). In germline, CDR1 is MNHEY, CDR2 SMNVEV (reference sequence). Trimming took 6 bases from V and 7 from J, leaving 22 bases between them. The CDR3 spans 15 residues.

V gene TRBV7-9 combines with J gene TRBJ2-7; D might be TRBD1 (6 bases). V lost 5 bases, J lost 6 bases, and 11 bases lay in between. Per the germline V gene, CDR1 is SEHNR and CDR2 is FQNEAQ (reference sequence). The CDR3 spans 12 residues. CDR3 DNA: TGTGCCAGCAGCCTCCAGGGGTCCGAGCAGTACTTC. Its translation: CASSLQGSEQYF.